A selection of T cell receptor beta chains follows, all from one sample in a study of OX40 agonist ivuxolimab in advanced cancers. Clones were read by immunoSEQ multiplex PCR, and TCRdb kept only the in-frame ones, dropping some. The table has approximately 100,000 clones, around 90% seen once. The input for sequencing was CD4+ or CD8+ T cells sorted from blood, taken in a trial of the OX40 agonist ivuxolimab. These receptors were taken from an adult with an advanced solid tumor such as melanoma, head and neck, liver or kidney cancer. Each CDR3 is given with its conserved first and last residue. The D gene is left open where the match is weak. Some rows have no size entry. The others give once, few or many, or a class for an expanded clone.

CDR3 DNA: TGTGCCTGGAGTACCGGAGCAGGCGGAGAACTGTTTTTT
CDR3 protein: CAWSTGAGGELFF
J gene: TRBJ1-4
D gene: .
V gene: TRBV30
clone size: .

CDR3 DNA: TGTGCCAGCAGCCTCCTCGGGGGCGCGGGGGGTGGCAATGAGCAGTTCTTC
CDR3 protein: CASSLLGGAGGGNEQFF
J gene: TRBJ2-1
D gene: TRBD2
V gene: TRBV7-2
clone size: .

CDR3 DNA: TGTGCCAGCAGTATAGAAACAGGGAATGAGCAGTTCTTC
CDR3 protein: CASSIETGNEQFF
J gene: TRBJ2-1
D gene: .
V gene: TRBV6-4
clone size: .

CDR3 DNA: TGTGCCAGCAGGACCCTAGCGGGGGGACGGAATGAGCAGTTCTTC
CDR3 protein: CASRTLAGGRNEQFF
J gene: TRBJ2-1
D gene: TRBD2
V gene: TRBV6-1
clone size: .

CDR3 DNA: TGTGCCACCAGCAGAGATTCGACAGGGGACGAAAAACTGTTTTTT
CDR3 protein: CATSRDSTGDEKLFF
J gene: TRBJ1-4
D gene: TRBD1
V gene: TRBV15
clone size: .

CDR3 DNA: TGTGCCAGTAGTATCGCTGCCGAGGTCAAGAAACTGTTTTTT
CDR3 protein: CASSIAAEVKKLFF
J gene: TRBJ1-4
D gene: .
V gene: TRBV19
clone size: .

CDR3 DNA: TGCGCCAGCAGTGTGGAGCCAGATAAATTCGGGGAGACCCAGTACTTC
CDR3 protein: CASSVEPDKFGETQYF
J gene: TRBJ2-5
D gene: .
V gene: TRBV10-1
clone size: .

CDR3 DNA: TGTGCCAGCAGTTTCTCGGGACGGGACACCGGGGAGCTGTTTTTT
CDR3 protein: CASSFSGRDTGELFF
J gene: TRBJ2-2
D gene: .
V gene: TRBV6-6
clone size: .

CDR3 DNA: TGTGCCAGCAGCTTGGTAGGGGCGTACGGCTACACCTTC
CDR3 protein: CASSLVGAYGYTF
J gene: TRBJ1-2
D gene: .
V gene: TRBV5-4
clone size: .

CDR3 DNA: TGTGCCAGCAGCCAACTCAATGAGCAGTTCTTC
CDR3 protein: CASSQLNEQFF
J gene: TRBJ2-1
D gene: .
V gene: TRBV4-2
clone size: .

CDR3 DNA: TGTGCCAGCAGACCAACGAGTAATGAGCAGTTCTTC
CDR3 protein: CASRPTSNEQFF
J gene: TRBJ2-1
D gene: .
V gene: TRBV6-6
clone size: .

CDR3 DNA: TGTGCCAGCAGCTTTCACGACACCGGGGAGCTGTTTTTT
CDR3 protein: CASSFHDTGELFF
J gene: TRBJ2-2
D gene: .
V gene: TRBV11-2
clone size: .

CDR3 DNA: TGCAGCGCCGATTCCGACGGCACAGATACGCAGTATTTT
CDR3 protein: CSADSDGTDTQYF
J gene: TRBJ2-3
D gene: .
V gene: TRBV29-1
clone size: .

CDR3 DNA: TGTGCCAGCAGCTCCTGGGGACAGTTCCTCACAGATACGCAGTATTTT
CDR3 protein: CASSSWGQFLTDTQYF
J gene: TRBJ2-3
D gene: TRBD1
V gene: TRBV5-6
clone size: .

CDR3 DNA: TGTGCCAGCAGTCGGGACTTCCGAGGGCACGAGCAGTACTTC
CDR3 protein: CASSRDFRGHEQYF
J gene: TRBJ2-7
D gene: .
V gene: TRBV6-1
clone size: .

CDR3 DNA: TGTGCCAGCAGCTTTACAGGCTACGAGCAGTACTTC
CDR3 protein: CASSFTGYEQYF
J gene: TRBJ2-7
D gene: .
V gene: TRBV7-9
clone size: once

CDR3 DNA: TGTGCCAGCAGTTCAGCGACTAGCGCTGCCTCCTACGAGCAGTACTTC
CDR3 protein: CASSSATSAASYEQYF
J gene: TRBJ2-7
D gene: TRBD2
V gene: TRBV28
clone size: .

CDR3 DNA: TGCGCCAGCAGCCAAGATTTAATCCCACGGGGTTCACCCCTCCACTTT
CDR3 protein: CASSQDLIPRGSPLHF
J gene: TRBJ1-6
D gene: .
V gene: TRBV4-3
clone size: .

CDR3 DNA: TGCGCCAGCAGTGAGGTACAGGGGAGCACTGAAGCTTTCTTT
CDR3 protein: CASSEVQGSTEAFF
J gene: TRBJ1-1
D gene: TRBD1
V gene: TRBV10-1
clone size: .

CDR3 DNA: TGTGCCAGCAGCCCGGCCCCAGGGGCCGGCGAAGCTTTCTTT
CDR3 protein: CASSPAPGAGEAFF
J gene: TRBJ1-1
D gene: .
V gene: TRBV4-2
clone size: .

CDR3 DNA: TGTGCCAGCAGTTACGACGAAAATAATCACCAGCATTTT
CDR3 protein: CASSYDENNHQHF
J gene: TRBJ1-5
D gene: .
V gene: TRBV6-5
clone size: .

CDR3 DNA: TGTGCCAGCAGCCGACCGGGGGCTCCGGAGACCCAGTACTTC
CDR3 protein: CASSRPGAPETQYF
J gene: TRBJ2-5
D gene: .
V gene: TRBV11-2
clone size: .